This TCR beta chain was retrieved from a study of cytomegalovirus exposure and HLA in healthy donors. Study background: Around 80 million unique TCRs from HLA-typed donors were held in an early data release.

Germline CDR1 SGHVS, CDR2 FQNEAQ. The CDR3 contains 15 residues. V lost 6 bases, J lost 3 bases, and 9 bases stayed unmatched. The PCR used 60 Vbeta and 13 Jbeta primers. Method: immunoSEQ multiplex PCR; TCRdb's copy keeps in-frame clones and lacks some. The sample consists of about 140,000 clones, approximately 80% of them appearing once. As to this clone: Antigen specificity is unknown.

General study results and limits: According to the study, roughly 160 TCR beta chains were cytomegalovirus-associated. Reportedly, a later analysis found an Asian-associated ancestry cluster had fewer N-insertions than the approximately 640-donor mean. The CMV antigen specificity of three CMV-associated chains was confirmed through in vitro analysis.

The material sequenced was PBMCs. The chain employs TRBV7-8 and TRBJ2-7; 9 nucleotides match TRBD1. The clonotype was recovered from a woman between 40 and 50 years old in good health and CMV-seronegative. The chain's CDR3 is CASRSNRGLLYEQYF. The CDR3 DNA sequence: TGTGCCAGCAGATCTAACAGGGGGCTCCTCTACGAGCAGTACTTC.